Included here is one T cell receptor beta chain sequence, with context. Original processing notes: Reference gene primer amplification in the assay estimated nucleated cell counts. Clones were read by immunoSEQ multiplex PCR, and TCRdb kept only the in-frame ones, dropping some. The V and J calls and clone size are taken from that table; D and trimming were inferred from the DNA. The sample consists of approximately 500,000 clones, roughly 91% of them appearing once. The entry originates in a study of blood T cell repertoires in COVID-19. Study as a whole: Acute-phase and convalescent COVID-19 samples originated in the United States, Italy and Spain. T cells, B-cell-depleted T cells, or PBMCs supplied cDNA or gDNA.

Seattle patient enrollment occurred during active infection, with longitudinal follow-up thereafter. This clonotype was sampled from a woman between 45 and 60 years old with COVID-19, enrolled during active disease. Material: peripheral blood.

CDR3 residues: CASSPLLAGGMATQYF. The CDR3 coding sequence is TGTGCCAGCAGCCCCTTACTAGCGGGGGGCATGGCGACCCAGTACTTC. The rearrangement joins TRBV3-1 (or the pseudogene TRBV3-2) to TRBJ2-5; 12 nucleotides match TRBD2. Trimming at V came to 4 bases and at J to 7 bases, leaving 10 bases not matched to a gene. Germline CDR1 LGHDT, CDR2 YNNKEL (reference sequence). The CDR3 covers 16 residues.